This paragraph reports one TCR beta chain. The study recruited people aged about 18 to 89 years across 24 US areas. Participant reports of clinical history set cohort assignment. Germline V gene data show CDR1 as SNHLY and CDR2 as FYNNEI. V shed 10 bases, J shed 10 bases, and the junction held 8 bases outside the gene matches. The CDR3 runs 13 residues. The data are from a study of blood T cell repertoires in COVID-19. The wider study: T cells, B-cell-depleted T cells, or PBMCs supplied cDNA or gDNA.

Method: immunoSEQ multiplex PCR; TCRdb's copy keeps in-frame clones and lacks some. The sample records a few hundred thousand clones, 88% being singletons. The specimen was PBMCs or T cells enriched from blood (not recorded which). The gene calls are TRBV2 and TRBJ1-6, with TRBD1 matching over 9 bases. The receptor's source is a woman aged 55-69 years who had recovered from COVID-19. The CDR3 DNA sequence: TGTGCCACCTCGGGACAGGGCGAGTCACCCCTCCACTTT. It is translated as CATSGQGESPLHF.